The entry below describes one T cell receptor beta chain. CDR1 SGHNT and CDR2 YYREEE come from the germline V gene (reference sequence). V trimming: 4 bases; J trimming: 6 bases; junction bases outside the gene matches: 2. This CDR3 is built from 13 residues. The record originates from a study of blood T cell repertoires in COVID-19. At the level of the study: Samples representing acute and convalescent COVID-19 were sourced from the United States, Italy and Spain. PBMCs, B-cell-depleted T cells, or T cells were the source of the cDNA or gDNA that made up the material.

Using immunoSEQ multiplex PCR, the repertoire was profiled, and TCRdb retains in-frame clones only, with some absent. The sample contains some 250,000 clones, more than 75% of which appear only once. The receptor was isolated from a middle-aged woman who had recovered from COVID-19. Source material: peripheral blood. The chain employs TRBV5-4 and TRBJ2-7; 12 positions match TRBD1. The CDR3 sequence is CASSTGQGAEQYF. In nucleotides, the CDR3 is TGTGCCAGCAGCACGGGACAGGGGGCCGAGCAGTACTTC. Full variable domain (remainder filled in from reference TRBV5-4 and TRBJ2-7): ETGVTQSPTHLIKTRGQQVTLRCSSQSGHNTVSWYQQALGQGPQFIFQYYREEENGRGNFPPRFSGLQFPNYSSELNVNALELDDSALYLCASSTGQGAEQYFGPGTRLTVT.